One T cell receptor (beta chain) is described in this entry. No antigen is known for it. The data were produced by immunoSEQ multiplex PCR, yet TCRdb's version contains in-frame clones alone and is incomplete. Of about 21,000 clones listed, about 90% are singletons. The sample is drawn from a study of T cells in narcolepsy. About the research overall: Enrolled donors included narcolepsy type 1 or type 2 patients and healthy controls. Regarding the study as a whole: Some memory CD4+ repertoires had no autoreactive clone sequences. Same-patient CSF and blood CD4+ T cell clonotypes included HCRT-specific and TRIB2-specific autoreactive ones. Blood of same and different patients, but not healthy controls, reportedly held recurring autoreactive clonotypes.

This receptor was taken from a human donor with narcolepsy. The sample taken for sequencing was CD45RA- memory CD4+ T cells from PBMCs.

CDR3 loop: CASSIEGGKVYEQYF. The DNA for the CDR3 is TGTGCCAGTAGTATAGAAGGCGGGAAGGTCTACGAGCAGTACTTC. This chain uses TRBV19 with TRBJ2-7, with D possibly being TRBD2 (6 bases). The V gene's germline CDR1 is LNHDA and CDR2 SQIVND (reference sequence). The germline V and J ends were trimmed by 0 bases and 3 bases, with 12 bases remaining between them. The CDR3 has 15 residues.